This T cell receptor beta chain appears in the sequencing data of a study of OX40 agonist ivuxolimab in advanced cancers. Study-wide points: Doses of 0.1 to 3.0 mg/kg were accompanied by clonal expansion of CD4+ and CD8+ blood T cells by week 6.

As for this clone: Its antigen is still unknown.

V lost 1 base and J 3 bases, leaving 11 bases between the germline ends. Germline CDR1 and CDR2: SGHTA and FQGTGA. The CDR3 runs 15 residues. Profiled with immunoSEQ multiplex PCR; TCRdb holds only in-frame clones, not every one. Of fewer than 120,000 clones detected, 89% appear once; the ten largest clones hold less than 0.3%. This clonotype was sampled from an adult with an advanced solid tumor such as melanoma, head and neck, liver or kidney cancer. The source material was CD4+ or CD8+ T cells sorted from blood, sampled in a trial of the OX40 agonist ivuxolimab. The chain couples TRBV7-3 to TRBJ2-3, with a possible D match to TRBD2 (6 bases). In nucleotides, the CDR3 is TGTGCCAGCAGCTTAAACCTAGCGAGGACAGATACGCAGTATTTT. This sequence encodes CASSLNLARTDTQYF.